This T cell receptor beta chain was found in a study of blood T cell repertoires in COVID-19. The wider study: T cells, B-cell-depleted T cells, or PBMCs provided the cDNA or gDNA that served as material.

Repertoires were generated with immunoSEQ multiplex PCR, while TCRdb's copy carries only in-frame clones and drops some. Among over 60,000 clones, approximately 84% were seen once, and the ten largest hold 13%. This clone appeared a single time. This CDR3 comprises 16 residues. Trimming cost V 3 bases and J 0 bases, with 17 bases left between them. Germline assignment: CDR1 DFQATT and CDR2 SNEGSKA (reference sequence). This chain joins TRBV20-1 and TRBJ1-1; D is uncertain. The sample comprised peripheral blood. The TCR comes from a man aged 45-60 years with COVID-19, enrolled during active disease. The CDR3 DNA is TGCAGTGCTAGTCCCCCCCCTGTCAGATTGAACACTGAAGCTTTCTTT. This translates into CSASPPPVRLNTEAFF.